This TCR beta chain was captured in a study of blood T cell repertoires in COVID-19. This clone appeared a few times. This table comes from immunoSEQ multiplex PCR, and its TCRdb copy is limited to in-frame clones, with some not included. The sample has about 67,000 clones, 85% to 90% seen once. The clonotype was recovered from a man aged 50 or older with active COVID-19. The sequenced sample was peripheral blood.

The CDR3 region is CASSVTAAEANEQFF. CDR3 sequence (DNA): TGTGCCAGCAGCGTGACGGCCGCCGAGGCCAATGAGCAGTTCTTC. The rearrangement links TRBV11-2 to TRBJ2-1; D is unresolved. The V end lost 5 bases, the J end lost 6 bases, and 17 bases lay between the germline ends. From germline, CDR1 is SGHAT and CDR2 FQNNGV. The CDR3 is 15 residues long.